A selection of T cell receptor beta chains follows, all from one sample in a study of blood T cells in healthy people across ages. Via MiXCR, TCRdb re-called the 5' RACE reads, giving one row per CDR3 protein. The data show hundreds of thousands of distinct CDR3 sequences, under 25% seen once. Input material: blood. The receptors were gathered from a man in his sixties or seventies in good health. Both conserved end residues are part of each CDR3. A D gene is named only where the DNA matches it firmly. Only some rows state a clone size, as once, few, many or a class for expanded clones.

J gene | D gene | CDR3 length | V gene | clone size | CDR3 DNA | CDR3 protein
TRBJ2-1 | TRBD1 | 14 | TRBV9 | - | TGTGCCAGCAGCTTTCTGGGACAGGGCTATGAGCAGTTCTTC | CASSFLGQGYEQFF
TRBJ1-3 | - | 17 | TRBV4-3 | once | TGCGCCAGCAGCCAAGTGATTCAGAGCGTCTCTGGAAACACCATATATTTT | CASSQVIQSVSGNTIYF
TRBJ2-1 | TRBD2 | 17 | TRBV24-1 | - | TGTGCCACCAGTGATTCGGGGACTGCTAGCGGGAGACTTGAGCAGTTCTTC | CATSDSGTASGRLEQFF
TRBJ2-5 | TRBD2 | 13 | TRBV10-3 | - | TGTGCCGTCACCGGGGGGGTCCAAGAGACCCAGTACTTC | CAVTGGVQETQYF
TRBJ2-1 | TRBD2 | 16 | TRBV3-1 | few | TGTGCCAGCAGCCAAGATAAACCGGGAGGGGTCGATGAGCAGTTCTTC | CASSQDKPGGVDEQFF
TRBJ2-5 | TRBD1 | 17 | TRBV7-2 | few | TGTGCCAGCAGCTTTGGTGGACAGGGGGCGTGGGTAGAGACCCAGTACTTC | CASSFGGQGAWVETQYF
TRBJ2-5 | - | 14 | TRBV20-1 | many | TGCAGTGCTAGGAGGCTAGCGTCCCTGGAGACCCAGTACTTC | CSARRLASLETQYF
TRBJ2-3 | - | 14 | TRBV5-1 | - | TGCGCCAGCAGCGGCGACCGGTCCACAGATACGCAGTATTTT | CASSGDRSTDTQYF
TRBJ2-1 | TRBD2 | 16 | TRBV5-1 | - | TGCGCCAGCAGCCGACTCCCTAGCGGGAATGACAATGAGCAGTTCTTC | CASSRLPSGNDNEQFF
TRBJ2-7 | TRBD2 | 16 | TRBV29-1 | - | TGCAGCGTTGAATTTGGGGCTAGCGGGAGAGCCTACGAGCAGTACTTC | CSVEFGASGRAYEQYF
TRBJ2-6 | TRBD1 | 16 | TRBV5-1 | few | TGCGCCAGCCGACAGGGGGATAATTCTGGGGCCAACGTCCTGACTTTC | CASRQGDNSGANVLTF
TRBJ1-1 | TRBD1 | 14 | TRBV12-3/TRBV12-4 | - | TGTGCCAGCAATCGAGGGGGCCCGAACACTGAAGCTTTCTTT | CASNRGGPNTEAFF
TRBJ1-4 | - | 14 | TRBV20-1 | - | TGCAGTGCGATCAGGGGCTCAACTAATGAAAAACTGTTTTTT | CSAIRGSTNEKLFF
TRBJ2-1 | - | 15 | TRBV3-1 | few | TGTGCCAGCAGCCAAGAGTATTCCCCCTACAATGAGCAGTTCTTC | CASSQEYSPYNEQFF
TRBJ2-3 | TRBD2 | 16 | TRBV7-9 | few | TGTGCCAGCAGCCGCGGCCTAGCGGGAGCAGCTGATACGCAGTATTTT | CASSRGLAGAADTQYF
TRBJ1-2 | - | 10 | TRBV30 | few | TGTGCCTGGGAGGGCCATGGCTACACCTTC | CAWEGHGYTF
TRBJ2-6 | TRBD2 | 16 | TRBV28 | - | TGTGCCAGCAGTTCCGGGGGGGAGACTGGGGCCAACGTCCTGACTTTC | CASSSGGETGANVLTF
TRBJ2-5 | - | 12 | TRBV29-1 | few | TGCAGCGTTGTCCCGGGAGCGGAGACCCAGTACTTC | CSVVPGAETQYF
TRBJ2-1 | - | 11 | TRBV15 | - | TGTGCCACCAGCAGAGGACCTGAGCAGTTCTTC | CATSRGPEQFF
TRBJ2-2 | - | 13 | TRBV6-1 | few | TGTGCCGCGACCGGGACATTGACCGGGGAGCTGTTTTTT | CAATGTLTGELFF
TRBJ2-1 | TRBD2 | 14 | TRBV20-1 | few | TGCAGTGCTGTGCCGGGACTAGCATTTAATGAGCAGTTCTTC | CSAVPGLAFNEQFF
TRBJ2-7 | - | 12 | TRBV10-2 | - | TGCGCCAGCAGTGAGTGGGTACCCGAGCAGTACTTC | CASSEWVPEQYF
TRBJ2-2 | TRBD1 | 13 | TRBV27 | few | TGTGCCAGCAGCAAAACAGGGGGCGGGGAGCTGTTTTTT | CASSKTGGGELFF
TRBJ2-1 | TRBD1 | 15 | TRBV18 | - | TGTGCCAGCTCACCAGTTGACAGGGGGGTAAATGAGCAGTTCTTC | CASSPVDRGVNEQFF
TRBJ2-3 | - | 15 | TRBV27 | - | TGTGCCAGCAGTCGGGACCGATTAAACACAGATACGCAGTATTTT | CASSRDRLNTDTQYF
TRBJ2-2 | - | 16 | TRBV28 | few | TGTGCCAGCAGTTTTGCCGGGAGTGGTAGCACCGGGGAGCTGTTTTTT | CASSFAGSGSTGELFF
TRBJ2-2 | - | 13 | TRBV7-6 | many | TGTGCCAGCAGCGCGCGACAGACCGGGGAGCTGTTTTTT | CASSARQTGELFF
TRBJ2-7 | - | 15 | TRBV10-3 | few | TGTGCCACCGGAACCCGCAGGAAAGAGAACTACGAGCAGTACTTC | CATGTRRKENYEQYF
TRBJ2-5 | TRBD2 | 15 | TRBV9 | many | TGTGCCAGCAGCGTAGCTGCAGCGGGAGGAGAGACCCAGTACTTC | CASSVAAAGGETQYF
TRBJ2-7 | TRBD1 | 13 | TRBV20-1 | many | TGCAGTGCTTGGACAGGCAGCTCCTACGAGCAGTACTTC | CSAWTGSSYEQYF
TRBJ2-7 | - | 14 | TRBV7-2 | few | TGTGCCAGCAGCTTTAGTTCCGGGACCTCCGAGCAGTACTTC | CASSFSSGTSEQYF
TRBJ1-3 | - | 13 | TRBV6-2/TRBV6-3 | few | TGTGCCAGCATCTTAGGGACTGGAAACACCATATATTTT | CASILGTGNTIYF
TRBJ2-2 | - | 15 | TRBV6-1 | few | TGTGCCAGCAGTGGACGGGACCTGGGGACCGGGGAGCTGTTTTTT | CASSGRDLGTGELFF
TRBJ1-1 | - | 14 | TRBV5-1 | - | TGCGCCAGCAGCTGGGACACCTTGAACACTGAAGCTTTCTTT | CASSWDTLNTEAFF
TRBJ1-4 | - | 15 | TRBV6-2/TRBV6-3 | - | TGTGCCAGCAGTTACTGGGGGAGAACTAATGAAAAACTGTTTTTT | CASSYWGRTNEKLFF
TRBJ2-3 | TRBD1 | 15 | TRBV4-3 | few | TGCGCCAGCAGCCAACGACAGGGTGGGGCAGATACGCAGTATTTT | CASSQRQGGADTQYF
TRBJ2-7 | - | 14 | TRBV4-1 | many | TGCGCCAGCAGCCAAGACTCAACCTCCTACGAGCAGTACTTC | CASSQDSTSYEQYF
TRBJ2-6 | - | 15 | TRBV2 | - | TGTGCCAGCGGTAAGGGGATGCCCGGGGCCAACGTCCTGACTTTC | CASGKGMPGANVLTF
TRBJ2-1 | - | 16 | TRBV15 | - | TGTGCCACCAGCAGAGGCCCGGGGACGGATAACCATGAGCAGTTCTTC | CATSRGPGTDNHEQFF
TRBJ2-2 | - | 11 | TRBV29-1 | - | TGCAGCGTTAAATACACCGGGGAGCTGTTTTTT | CSVKYTGELFF
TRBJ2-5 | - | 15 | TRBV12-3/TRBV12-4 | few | TGTGCCAGCAGTTTAGGAGGGGGCGGGAGCGAGACCCAGTACTTC | CASSLGGGGSETQYF
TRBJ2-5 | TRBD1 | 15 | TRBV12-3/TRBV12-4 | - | TGTGCCAGCAGCCCCACAGGGGAAAGGCGAGAGACCCAGTACTTC | CASSPTGERRETQYF
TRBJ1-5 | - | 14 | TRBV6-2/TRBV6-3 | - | TGTGCCAGCAGATGGGACGGATCGGATCAGCCCCAGCATTTT | CASRWDGSDQPQHF
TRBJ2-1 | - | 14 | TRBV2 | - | TGTGCCAGCAGTGAAACGAGTAGCTTGGGTGAGCAGCTCTTC | CASSETSSLGEQLF